This T cell receptor (beta chain) was obtained from a study of CD8+ T cells in alopecia areata (dated by TCRdb to 2017 to 2018). In terms of the full investigation: Skin from C3H/HeJ donors aged about 6-12 months with spontaneous alopecia was grafted onto female C3H/HeJ recipients aged roughly 6-10 weeks. Scalp clonality was compared among normal scalp (n=4), patchy alopecia areata scalp (n=8), and alopecia totalis/universalis scalp (n=8). TCRbeta CDR3 regions were amplified by immunoSEQ multiplex PCR using 35 Vbeta forward and 13 Jbeta reverse primers. In both human patients and the C3H/HeJ mouse model, the study applied high-throughput TCRbeta sequencing to look at T cell clonal expansion in alopecia areata. RNA came from the PAXgene miRNA kit for fixed scalp, the miRNeasy kit for PBMCs, and the RNeasy kit for mouse skin. Scalp tissue and sorted CD4+ and CD8+ peripheral blood T cells from patchy and totalis/universalis alopecia areata patients and from healthy controls were covered by human TCRbeta sequencing.

Libraries were constructed by the immunoSEQ multiplex PCR assay. For TCR sequencing, RNA was extracted from every sample and reverse transcribed into cDNA to serve as template. First-strand cDNA was synthesized using SuperScript III with a 2:1 mix of oligo-dT and random hexamers. A synthetic immune receptor repertoire was used to assess amplification bias, and residual bias was removed computationally. Libraries were sequenced on Illumina HiSeq using 60 bp reads that covered the CDR3 and were read from J toward V. On the study's bioinformatics: Raw reads were preprocessed to remove errors, and CDR3 was defined according to IMGT conventions as the region from the conserved cysteine to phenylalanine. Clonality was computed by normalizing Shannon entropy by log2 of the number of productive unique TCRs and subtracting the result from 1. Whether scalp clones were CD4 or CD8 was inferred by matching scalp TCRbeta sequences against CD4 and CD8 repertoires sorted from blood. Entries here come from immuneACCESS through TCRdb and include only in-frame sequences with V and J called. Some clones fail to appear in such tables; in the studies checked, an unresolved V gene covers under half of the shortfall, and the cause of the remainder is unknown. V, J and clone size are taken as reported in that table, and D and trimming were inferred from the DNA itself. Across this sample, about 2,700 clones were tabulated and none appeared just once. The ten biggest clones cover about 40% of the sample.

From its cysteine to its phenylalanine, the CDR3 spans 20 amino acids. Sequencing covers 48 bases of the CDR3, shown here with the frame starting at base 1. Sequences FNHDT (CDR1) and SITEND (CDR2) are obtained from the germline V gene (reference sequence). V and J are trimmed by 2 bases and 6 bases, and the gene matches miss 22 bases of the junction. Overall study results and their limits: Scalp TCR repertoire analysis is complicated because resident alphabeta T cells in normal human skin are also sequenced, whereas mouse skin is dominated by gammadelta T cells. Compared with normal scalp, lesional scalp had higher clonality and more expanded CD8+ clones, particularly in alopecia totalis/universalis, a pattern that suggests antigenic drive. Compared with mice, TCR sequences shared between patients were less clear, possibly partly because of HLA diversity across the patient population.

Many counts were recorded for this clone. No cognate antigen has been identified for it. Note that gene names and germline sequences for this receptor are mouse ones. The read is 4 residues too short to cover the CDR3 end, so that end is filled in from the germline J gene. This sequence uses TRBV19 and TRBJ1-4; 7 middle bases align to TRBD1. This TCR derives from a C3H/HeJ mouse with alopecia areata. The MHC haplotype that this mouse strain carries is H2-k. Sequencing input: lesional skin. The sequenced CDR3 bases are TGTGCCAGCAGTATCCGCCGGGACAGCCCACGTGGGTCTAACTACGAA. It encodes CASSIRRDSPRGSNYE. The entire CDR3 reads CASSIRRDSPRGSNYERLFF.